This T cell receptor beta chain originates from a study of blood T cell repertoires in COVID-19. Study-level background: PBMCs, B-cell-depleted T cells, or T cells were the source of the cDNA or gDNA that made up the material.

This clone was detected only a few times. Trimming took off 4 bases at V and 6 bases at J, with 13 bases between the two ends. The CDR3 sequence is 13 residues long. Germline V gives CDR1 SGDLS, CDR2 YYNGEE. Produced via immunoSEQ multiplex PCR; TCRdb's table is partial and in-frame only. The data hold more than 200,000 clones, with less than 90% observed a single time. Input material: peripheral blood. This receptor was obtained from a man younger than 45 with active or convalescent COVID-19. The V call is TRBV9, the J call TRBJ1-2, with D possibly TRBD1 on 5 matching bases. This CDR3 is CASSPEPGDGYTF. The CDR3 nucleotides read TGTGCCAGCAGCCCCGAGCCGGGGGATGGCTACACCTTC.